This T cell receptor (beta chain) emerged from a study of cytomegalovirus exposure and HLA in healthy donors (TCRdb year 2017). General notes on the study: An earlier analysis of some 620 of the donors reported 250 to 300 Gb of sequence data and 117 million unique TCR beta sequences obtained from about 180 million T cells. An early release covering about 600 HLA-typed donors comprised 250 to 350 gigabases of sequencing data and around 80 million unique TCR sequences. Of the roughly 430 genotyped donors, about 84% fell in the genetic ancestry cluster associated with self-reported Caucasian donors. The study aimed to test whether cataloging public T cell receptors could reveal signatures of past pathogen exposure. The study profiled the T cell repertoires of 550 to 700 subjects by immunosequencing and related them to cytomegalovirus serostatus. Besides the first cohort of approximately 710 subjects, a separate validation cohort made up of 120 different subjects was used. To predict cytomegalovirus infection status, the study brought together high-throughput TCR immunosequencing, statistical association of individual TCRs with disease status, and machine learning. To study patterns of TCR occurrence, a later analysis re-analyzed previously published TCR beta repertoires from 650 to 750 donors and added high-resolution HLA genotyping. Rather than drawing on any new phenotypic data, the later analysis identified candidate immune exposures from TCR beta sequences and the way those sequences occurred across donors. An earlier analysis of several hundred of the donors applied high-throughput TCR beta sequencing to assess whether each TCR beta V gene segment acted as functional or pseudogenic. Donor age, sex, ethnicity and CMV serostatus were compiled together with the repertoire data. Genome-wide SNP genotypes for about three fifths of the roughly 670 donors were used in a later genetic analysis, which treated that subset as a discovery cohort. All discovery cohort repertoires had been generated on a single sequencing platform. HLA typing included class I and class II loci at four-digit resolution. The number of donors typed differed by locus, with about 629-640 for A, B, C, DRB1 and DQB1, 522 for DQA1, 600 to 610 for DPA1, and some 440 for DPB1. Four to six DR-DQ haplotypes were handled as single units for association and clustering, since linkage in the cohort was strong. Among around 400 genotyped donors of the cohort, an average of about 240,000 unique TCR beta nucleotide sequences were sequenced per donor, about a sixth of them non-productive.

The cohort consisted of 670 or so healthy bone marrow donors. At the time of sampling, all cohort members were nominally healthy, though unrecorded immune exposures were likely present. The donor tested CMV seropositive, placing the donor among the 289 seropositive members of the cohort. Each donor provided a peripheral blood sample, and peripheral blood mononuclear cells were used for TCR beta sequencing. Genomic DNA was extracted from the blood cell samples with the Qiagen DNeasy Blood Extraction Kit. CDR1 and CDR2 (SGHAT, FQNNGV) derive from the germline V gene. The junction carries 7 bases between V and J, which are trimmed by 1 base and 1 base respectively. Spanning cysteine to phenylalanine, the CDR3 consists of 14 amino acids. Only CDR3 DNA remains: 42 bases, in frame from the first base. Paper-wide results and their limitations: In a later analysis, several top co-occurrence clusters were reported to appear linked to parvovirus B19, influenza, CMV and Epstein-Barr virus. An association between a missense DCLRE1C variant and V-gene and J-gene trimming of TCR beta chains was found in a later genetic analysis and replicated in an independent cohort. Because HLA typing was unavailable for some donors at each locus, only the typed subset was used in association tests. Roughly uniform sequencing depth across donors was assumed in presence/absence analyses, although this assumption may not hold. Some IMGT-functional V segments, including TRBV6-2 and TRBV6-3, could not be told apart with the 87-base-pair reads, so those segments were excluded. The authors suggested that the approach could potentially be extended to other disease states and immunological phenotypes. In this cohort, only TCR beta chains were sequenced, and detectable features were limited by the absence of alpha or paired-chain data. In a later analysis, 16,951 TCR beta sequences were associated with specific HLA alleles at a false discovery rate of 0.05. The only immune exposure information available for the cohort was CMV serostatus. When HLA alleles, especially DR and DQ, strongly co-occurred, TCR associations were difficult to assign to individual alleles. Most CMV-associated TCR beta chains appeared to be HLA-restricted in a later analysis, and the HLA associations seemed to be driven largely by CMV exposure. A further reported finding was that TCR beta sequences accurately predicted the HLA-A and HLA-B alleles for most subjects in the first cohort. A cluster of highly shared sequence variants was judged likely to represent a technical artifact of the sequencing pipeline. Compared with the roughly 670-donor mean, donors in an Asian-associated ancestry cluster had fewer N-insertions in productive TCRs, according to a later genetic analysis. Some 16 rarely observed V segments, including chromosome 9 orphons, were excluded from the earlier analysis of about 610 of the donors because counts were too low. In a later analysis, the rate of TCR association differed among HLA loci, with DRB1 alleles having the most associated TCRs and HLA-C alleles having the fewest. The classifier was reported to diagnose cytomegalovirus status with high specificity and sensitivity in both the original cohort and the validation cohort. A later analysis found that HLA-associated TCR beta chains were more clonally expanded and had lower generation probabilities than equally common non-associated chains. In the study, some 180 TCR beta chains were listed as associated with cytomegalovirus. Correlated functional status among segregating V segments might be attributable to linkage disequilibrium, but an unknown experimental factor could not be ruled out. In vitro tests confirmed that three of the cytomegalovirus-associated TCR beta chains recognize cytomegalovirus antigens. In an earlier analysis of some 500 of the donors, most TCR beta V segments were observed in productive rearrangements about 87% or about 30% of the time, broadly matching IMGT annotations. Most TCR sequences were observed very rarely across donors, whereas some public TCRs were present in many individuals.

The method behind the library was the immunoSEQ multiplex PCR assay. The multiplex PCR relied on a mix of 60 forward primers for TCR Vbeta segments and 13 reverse primers for TCR Jbeta segments. Amplification of the CDR3 region of rearranged TCR beta genes was performed with a multiplex PCR assay on genomic DNA. The Illumina HiSeq System was used to sequence the amplified TCR beta libraries as 87-base-pair reads. Processing in the source paper ran as follows. Across the 600 to 700 repertoires, a later analysis counted some 81 million unique TCR beta chains, roughly 11 million of which were shared by at least two donors. To remove PCR and sequencing errors, raw reads were error-corrected and collapsed into unique sequences using a nearest-neighbor algorithm that merged closely related sequences. Alignment of CDR3 sequences to IMGT reference sequences was used to assign V, D and J gene segments. For a sequence to be retained, a match of at least six nucleotides to both a V gene segment and a J gene segment was required. Rearrangements were classified as productive when the CDR3 lacked stop codons and remained in frame with V and J, and all other rearrangements were classified as non-productive. CDR3 was defined by IMGT convention, running from the second conserved V-encoded cysteine to the conserved J-encoded phenylalanine. Sequences without an unambiguous match to a single V gene segment were excluded from the earlier analysis of 450 to 650 of the donors. In an earlier analysis of several hundred of the donors, V segments were called functional above 56.7% productive rearrangements and were called segregating when the between-donor standard deviation exceeded 5%. A statistical classification framework was developed to diagnose cytomegalovirus status using the catalog of TCR beta chain sequences. In a later analysis, TCR nucleotide sequences were compared against IMGT/GENE-DB human TR gene sequences so that V and J genes could be assigned. Using the TCRdist pipeline, a later analysis assigned CDR3 sequences along with most-parsimonious VDJ recombination scenarios. In a later analysis, each TCR beta chain was defined by its CDR3 amino acid sequence together with its V-gene family, and reads lacking a unique V-gene family were excluded. As a way to deal with suspected cross-contamination and a sequencing artifact, a later analysis dropped 500 to 700 nucleotide sequences that were highly shared and had low generation probability. For each public chain, a later analysis derived a clonal expansion index from normalized ranks of inferred template counts within each repertoire. In a later analysis, generation probabilities were computed using a VDJ recombination model fitted to out-of-frame rearrangements, and the results were checked against IGoR. A later analysis scored TCR-TCR, TCR-HLA and TCR-CMV co-occurrence with hypergeometric tests, applying a repertoire-size bias correction to TCR pairs. False discovery rates were estimated in a later analysis by permuting HLA or CMV assignments 20 times. In a later analysis, co-occurring TCRs were grouped using DBSCAN, and TCRdist sequence similarity was added for clustering within HLA-allele-positive subsets. Repertoires with fewer than 30,000 or more than 120,000 public chains, plus five repertoires with anomalous nucleotide sharing, were excluded from co-occurrence clustering. TCRdb carries this immuneACCESS record with in-frame sequences only. Its versions omit some clonotypes, under half of them owing to an unresolved V gene in the studies checked, with the rest unexplained. For V, J and clone size, that table is used; D and trimming come from the DNA. This sample comprises around 70,000 clones, more than 75% of them detected only once. The ten largest account for 12% of the sample.

This clone turned up a few times. The target of this receptor is not known. The record has no base qualities; no much larger clone is one base away. The sequencing input was PBMCs. This TCR derives from a male donor in good health and CMV-seropositive. The sequence joins TRBV11-2 to TRBJ1-2, with no confidently assigned D gene. The nucleotide sequence reads TGTGCCAGCAGCTTAGTACAAAGTAACTATGGCTACACCTTC. The resulting protein is CASSLVQSNYGYTF.